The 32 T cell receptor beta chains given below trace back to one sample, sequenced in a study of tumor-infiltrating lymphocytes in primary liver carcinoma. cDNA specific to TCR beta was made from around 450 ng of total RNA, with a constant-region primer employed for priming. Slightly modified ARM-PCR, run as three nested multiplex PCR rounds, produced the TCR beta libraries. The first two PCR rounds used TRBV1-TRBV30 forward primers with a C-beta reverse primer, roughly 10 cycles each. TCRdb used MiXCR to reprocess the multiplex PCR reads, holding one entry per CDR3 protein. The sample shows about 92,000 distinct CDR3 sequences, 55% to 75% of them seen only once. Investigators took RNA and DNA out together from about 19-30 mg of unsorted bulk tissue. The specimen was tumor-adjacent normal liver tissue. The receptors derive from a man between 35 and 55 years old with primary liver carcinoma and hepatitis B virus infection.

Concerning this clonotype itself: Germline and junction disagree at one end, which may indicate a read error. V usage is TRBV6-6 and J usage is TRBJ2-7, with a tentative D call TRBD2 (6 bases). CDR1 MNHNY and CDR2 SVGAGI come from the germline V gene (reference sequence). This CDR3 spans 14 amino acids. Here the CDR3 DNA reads TGTACCAGCAGTCTCTCGGAGGGCAGCTACGAGCAGTACTTC. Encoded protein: CTSSLSEGSYEQYF.

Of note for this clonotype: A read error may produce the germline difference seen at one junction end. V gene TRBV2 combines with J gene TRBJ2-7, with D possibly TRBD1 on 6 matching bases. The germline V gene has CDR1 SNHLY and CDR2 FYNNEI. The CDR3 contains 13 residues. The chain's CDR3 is CASSEPGAYEHYF. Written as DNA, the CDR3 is TGTGCCAGCAGTGAACCAGGGGCCTACGAGCATTACTTC.

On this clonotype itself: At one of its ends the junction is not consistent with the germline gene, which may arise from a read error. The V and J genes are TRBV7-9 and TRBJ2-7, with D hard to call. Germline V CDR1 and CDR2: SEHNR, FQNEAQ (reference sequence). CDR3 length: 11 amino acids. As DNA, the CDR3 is TGTGCCAGCAGCCCTCAAGACGAGGAGTACTTC. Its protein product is CASSPQDEEYF. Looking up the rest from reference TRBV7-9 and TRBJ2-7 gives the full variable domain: DTGVSQNPRHKITKRGQNVTFRCDPISEHNRLYWYRQTLGQGPEFLTYFQNEAQLEKSRLLSDRFSAERPKGSFSTLEIQRTEQGDSAMYLCASSPQDEEYFGPGTRLTVT.

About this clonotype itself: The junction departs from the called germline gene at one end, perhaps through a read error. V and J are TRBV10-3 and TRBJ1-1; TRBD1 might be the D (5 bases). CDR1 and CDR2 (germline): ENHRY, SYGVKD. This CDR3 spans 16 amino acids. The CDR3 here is CAFSESGGRGNTGAFF. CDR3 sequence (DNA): TGTGCCTTCAGTGAGTCGGGGGGTAGAGGGAACACTGGAGCTTTCTTT.

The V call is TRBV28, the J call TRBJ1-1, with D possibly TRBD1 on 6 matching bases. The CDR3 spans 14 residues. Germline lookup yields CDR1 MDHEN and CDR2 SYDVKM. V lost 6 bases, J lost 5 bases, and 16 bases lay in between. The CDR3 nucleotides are TGTGCCAGCAGCCCCGAGGACAGTTATACTGAAGCTTTCTTT. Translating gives CASSPEDSYTEAFF.

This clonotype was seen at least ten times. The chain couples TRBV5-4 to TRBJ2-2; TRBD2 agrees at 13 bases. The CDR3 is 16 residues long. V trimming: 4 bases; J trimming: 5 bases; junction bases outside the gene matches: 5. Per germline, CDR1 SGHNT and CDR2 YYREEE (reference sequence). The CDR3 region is CASSPGTSGITGELFF. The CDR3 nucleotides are TGTGCCAGCAGCCCCGGGACTAGCGGGATTACCGGGGAGCTGTTTTTT.

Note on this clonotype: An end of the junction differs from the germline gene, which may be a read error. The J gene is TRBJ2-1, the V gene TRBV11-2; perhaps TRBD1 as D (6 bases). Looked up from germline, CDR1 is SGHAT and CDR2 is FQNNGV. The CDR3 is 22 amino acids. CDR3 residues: CASSLSYRGPVRQVRSCNEQLF. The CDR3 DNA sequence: TGTGCCAGCAGCCTCTCCTACCGGGGTCCCGTGAGACAGGTTCGCTCCTGCAATGAGCAGCTCTTC.

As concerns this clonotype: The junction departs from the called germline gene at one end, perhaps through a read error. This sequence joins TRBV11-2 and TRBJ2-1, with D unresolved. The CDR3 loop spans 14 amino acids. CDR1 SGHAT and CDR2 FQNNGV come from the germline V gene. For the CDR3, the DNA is TGTGCCAGCAGCTCCACTGCAGGCTGTAATGAGCAATTCTTC. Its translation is CASSSTAGCNEQFF.

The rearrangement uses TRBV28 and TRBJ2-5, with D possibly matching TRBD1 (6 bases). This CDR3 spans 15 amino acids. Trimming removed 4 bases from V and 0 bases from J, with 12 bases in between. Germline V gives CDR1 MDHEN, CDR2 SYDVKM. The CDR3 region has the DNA TGTGCCAGCAGTTCGGGACACCCGTACCAAGAGACCCAGTACTTC. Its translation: CASSSGHPYQETQYF.

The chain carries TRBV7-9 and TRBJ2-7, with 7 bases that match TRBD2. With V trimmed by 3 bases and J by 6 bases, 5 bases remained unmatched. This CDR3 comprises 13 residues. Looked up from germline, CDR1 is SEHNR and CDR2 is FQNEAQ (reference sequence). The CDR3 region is CASSFPLALEQYF. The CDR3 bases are TGTGCCAGCAGCTTCCCACTAGCGCTCGAGCAGTACTTC.

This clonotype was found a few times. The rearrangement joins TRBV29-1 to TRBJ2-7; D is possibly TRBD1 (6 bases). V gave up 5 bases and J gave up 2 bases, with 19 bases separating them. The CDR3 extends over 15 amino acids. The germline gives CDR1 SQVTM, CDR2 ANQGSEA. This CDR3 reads CSVLVPGTLPYEQYF. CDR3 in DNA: TGCAGCGTTCTTGTTCCCGGGACACTGCCCTACGAGCAGTACTTC.

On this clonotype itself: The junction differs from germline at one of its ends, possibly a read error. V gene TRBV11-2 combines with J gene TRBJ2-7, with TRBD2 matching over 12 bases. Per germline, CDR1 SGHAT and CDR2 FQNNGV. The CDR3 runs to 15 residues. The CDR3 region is CASRYLAGGQYVQYF. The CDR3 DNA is TGTGCCAGCAGGTATCTAGCGGGAGGGCAGTACGTGCAGTACTTC. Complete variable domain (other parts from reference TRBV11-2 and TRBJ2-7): EAGVAQSPRYKIIEKRQSVAFWCNPISGHATLYWYQQILGQGPKLLIQFQNNGVVDDSQLPKDRFSAERLKGVDSTLKIQPAKLEDSAVYLCASRYLAGGQYVQYFGPGTRLTVT.

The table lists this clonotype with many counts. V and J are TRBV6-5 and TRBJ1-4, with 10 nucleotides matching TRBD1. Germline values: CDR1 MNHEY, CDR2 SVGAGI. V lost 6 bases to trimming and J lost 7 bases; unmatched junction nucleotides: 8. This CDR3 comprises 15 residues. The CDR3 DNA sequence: TGTGCCAGCAGATCCGGGACAGGGGATAGTGAAAAACTGTTTTTT. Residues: CASRSGTGDSEKLFF.

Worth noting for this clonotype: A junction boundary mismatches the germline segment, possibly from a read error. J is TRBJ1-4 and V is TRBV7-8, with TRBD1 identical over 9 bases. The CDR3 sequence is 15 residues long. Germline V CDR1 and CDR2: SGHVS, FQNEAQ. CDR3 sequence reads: CASSSATGGHEKLFF. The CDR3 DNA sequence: TGTGCCAGCAGCTCGGCGACAGGGGGTCACGAAAAACTGTTCTTT.

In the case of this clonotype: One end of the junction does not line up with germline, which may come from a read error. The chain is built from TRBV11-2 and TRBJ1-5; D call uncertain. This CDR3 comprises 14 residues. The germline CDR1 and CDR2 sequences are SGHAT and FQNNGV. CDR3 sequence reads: CASSDLDTNQPQRF. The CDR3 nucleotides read TGTGCCAGCAGCGACCTAGACACAAATCAGCCCCAGCGTTTT.

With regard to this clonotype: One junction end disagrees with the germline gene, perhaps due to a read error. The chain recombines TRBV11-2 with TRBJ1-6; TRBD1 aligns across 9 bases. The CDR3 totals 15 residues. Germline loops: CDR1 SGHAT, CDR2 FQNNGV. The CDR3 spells CTSSLAQGALSPLHF. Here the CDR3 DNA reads TGTACCAGCAGCTTAGCACAGGGGGCACTTTCACCCCTCCACTTT.

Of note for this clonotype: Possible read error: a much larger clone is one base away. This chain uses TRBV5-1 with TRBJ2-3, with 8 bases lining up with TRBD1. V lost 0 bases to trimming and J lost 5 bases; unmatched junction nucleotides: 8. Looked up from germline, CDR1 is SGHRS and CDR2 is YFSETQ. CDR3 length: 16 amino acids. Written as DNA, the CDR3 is TGCGCCAGCAGCTTGGGGATGACAGGGGACCTAGATACGCAGTATTTT. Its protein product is CASSLGMTGDLDTQYF.

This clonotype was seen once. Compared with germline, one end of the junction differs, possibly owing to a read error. As DNA, the CDR3 is TGCGCCAGCAGCGTAGAAAGGTGCGCCGAGCAGTACTTC. Its protein is CASSVERCAEQYF. V gene TRBV11-2 combines with J gene TRBJ2-7; D is ambiguous. This CDR3 region has 13 residues. Per germline, CDR1 SGHAT and CDR2 FQNNGV.

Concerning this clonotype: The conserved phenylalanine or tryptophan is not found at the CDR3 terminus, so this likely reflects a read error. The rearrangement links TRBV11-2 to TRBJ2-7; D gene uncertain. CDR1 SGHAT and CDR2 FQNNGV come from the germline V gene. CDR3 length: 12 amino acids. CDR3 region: CVSRRSSYEQYL. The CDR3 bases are TGTGTCAGCAGAAGGAGCTCCTACGAGCAGTACCTC.

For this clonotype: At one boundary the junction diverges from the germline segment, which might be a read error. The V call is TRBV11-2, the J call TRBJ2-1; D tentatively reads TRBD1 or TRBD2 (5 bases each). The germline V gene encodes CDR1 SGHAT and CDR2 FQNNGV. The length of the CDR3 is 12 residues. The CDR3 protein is CASSLGVCEQSF. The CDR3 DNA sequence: TGTGCCAGCAGCTTGGGGGTATGTGAACAGTCCTTC.

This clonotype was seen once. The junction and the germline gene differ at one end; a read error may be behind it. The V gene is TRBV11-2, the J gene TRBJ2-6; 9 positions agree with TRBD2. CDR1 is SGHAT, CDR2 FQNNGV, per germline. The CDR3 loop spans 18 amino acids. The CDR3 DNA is TGTGCCAGCAGCCTACGACTAGCGGAACTCTCTGGGACCAACGTCCTGACTTTC. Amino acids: CASSLRLAELSGTNVLTF. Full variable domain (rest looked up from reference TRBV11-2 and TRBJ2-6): EAGVAQSPRYKIIEKRQSVAFWCNPISGHATLYWYQQILGQGPKLLIQFQNNGVVDDSQLPKDRFSAERLKGVDSTLKIQPAKLEDSAVYLCASSLRLAELSGTNVLTFGAGSRLTVL.

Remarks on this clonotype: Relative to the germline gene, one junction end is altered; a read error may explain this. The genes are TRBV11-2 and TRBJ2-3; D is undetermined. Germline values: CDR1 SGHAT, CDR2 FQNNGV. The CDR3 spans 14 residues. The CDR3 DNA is TGTGTCAGCAGCACCCAACCCGAAGCAGTTACGCAGTATTTT. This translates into CVSSTQPEAVTQYF.

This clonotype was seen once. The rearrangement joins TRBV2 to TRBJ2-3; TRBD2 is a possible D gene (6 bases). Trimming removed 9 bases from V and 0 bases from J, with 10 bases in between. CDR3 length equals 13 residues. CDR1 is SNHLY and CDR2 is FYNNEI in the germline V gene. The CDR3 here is CASLAESTDTQYF. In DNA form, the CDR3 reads TGTGCCAGTTTAGCGGAGAGCACAGATACGCAGTATTTT.

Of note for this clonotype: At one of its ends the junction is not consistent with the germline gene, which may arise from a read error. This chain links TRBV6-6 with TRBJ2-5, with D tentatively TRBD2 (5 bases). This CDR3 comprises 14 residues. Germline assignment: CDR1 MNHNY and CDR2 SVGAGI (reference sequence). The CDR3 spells CTSSPTGVRETQYF. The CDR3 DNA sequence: TGTACCAGCAGTCCCACCGGGGTGCGAGAGACCCAATACTTC.

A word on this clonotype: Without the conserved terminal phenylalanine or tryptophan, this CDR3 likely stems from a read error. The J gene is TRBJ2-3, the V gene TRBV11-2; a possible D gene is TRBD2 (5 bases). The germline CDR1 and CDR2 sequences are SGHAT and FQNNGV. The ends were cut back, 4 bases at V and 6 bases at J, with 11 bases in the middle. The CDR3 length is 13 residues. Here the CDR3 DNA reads TGTGCCAGCAGCTCGCTAGCAGAGGATACGCAGTATTTA. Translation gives CASSSLAEDTQYL.

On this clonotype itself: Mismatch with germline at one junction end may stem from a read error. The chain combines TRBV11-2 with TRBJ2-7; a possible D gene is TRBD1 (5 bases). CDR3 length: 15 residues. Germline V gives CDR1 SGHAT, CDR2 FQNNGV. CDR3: CASSLGHFILYEQYF. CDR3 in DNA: TGTGCCAGCAGCCTGGGGCATTTCATACTCTACGAGCAGTATTTC. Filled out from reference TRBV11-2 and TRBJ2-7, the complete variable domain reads EAGVAQSPRYKIIEKRQSVAFWCNPISGHATLYWYQQILGQGPKLLIQFQNNGVVDDSQLPKDRFSAERLKGVDSTLKIQPAKLEDSAVYLCASSLGHFILYEQYFGPGTRLTVT.

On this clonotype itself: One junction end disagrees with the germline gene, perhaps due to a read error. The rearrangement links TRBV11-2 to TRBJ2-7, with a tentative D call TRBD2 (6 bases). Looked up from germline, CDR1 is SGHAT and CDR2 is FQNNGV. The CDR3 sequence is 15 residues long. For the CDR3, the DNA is TGTGGCAGCAGCCAAGGTGACGGGGGTGTCTACGAGCAGTACTTC. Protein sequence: CGSSQGDGGVYEQYF. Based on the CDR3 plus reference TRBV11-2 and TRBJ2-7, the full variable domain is EAGVAQSPRYKIIEKRQSVAFWCNPISGHATLYWYQQILGQGPKLLIQFQNNGVVDDSQLPKDRFSAERLKGVDSTLKIQPAKLEDSAVYLCGSSQGDGGVYEQYFGPGTRLTVT.

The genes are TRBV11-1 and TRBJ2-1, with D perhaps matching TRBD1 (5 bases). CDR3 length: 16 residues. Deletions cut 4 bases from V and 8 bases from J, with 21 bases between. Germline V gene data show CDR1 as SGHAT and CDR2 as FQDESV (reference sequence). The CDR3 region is CASSSIPRQRTDEQFF. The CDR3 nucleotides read TGTGCCAGCAGCTCCATTCCTCGACAGAGGACGGATGAGCAGTTCTTC.

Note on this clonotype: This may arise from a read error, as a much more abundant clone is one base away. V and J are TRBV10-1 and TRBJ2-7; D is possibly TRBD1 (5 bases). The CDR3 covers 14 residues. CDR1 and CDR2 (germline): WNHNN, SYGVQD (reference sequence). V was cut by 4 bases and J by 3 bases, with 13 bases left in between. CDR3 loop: CASSAHDSFYEQYF. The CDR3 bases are TGCGCCAGCAGTGCCCATGACAGTTTCTACGAGCAGTACTTC.

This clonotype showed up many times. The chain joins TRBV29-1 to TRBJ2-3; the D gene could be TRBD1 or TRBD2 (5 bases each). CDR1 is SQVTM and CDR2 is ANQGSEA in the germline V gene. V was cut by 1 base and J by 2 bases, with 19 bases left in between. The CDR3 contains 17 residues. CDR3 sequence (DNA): TGCAGCGTTGAAGGAGGGGCGGAGGACCCTCACACAGATACGCAGTATTTT. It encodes CSVEGGAEDPHTDTQYF.

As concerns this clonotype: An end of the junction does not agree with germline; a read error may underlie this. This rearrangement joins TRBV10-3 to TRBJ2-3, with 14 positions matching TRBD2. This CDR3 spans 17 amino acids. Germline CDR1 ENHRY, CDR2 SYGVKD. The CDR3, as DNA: TGTGACATCAGTGGTTCTTCCGGGACTAGCGGGAGAGATACGCGGTATTTT. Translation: CDISGSSGTSGRDTRYF.

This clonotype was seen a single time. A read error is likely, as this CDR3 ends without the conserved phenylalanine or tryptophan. The CDR3 loop reads CASSLYGAAAGTGDLFL. For the CDR3, the DNA is TGTGCCAGCAGTTTATACGGAGCGGCAGCAGGCACCGGGGACCTGTTTCTT. The chain joins TRBV12-3 or TRBV12-4 to TRBJ2-2; either TRBD1 or TRBD2 may fit D (5 bases each). CDR3 length: 17 amino acids.